The 15 T cell receptor beta chains listed next were all sequenced from one sample in a study of T-cell reconstitution after alpha-beta-depleted transplantation in children. Preparing the TCRbeta library involved the use of unique molecular identifiers. TCRdb fed the PCR reads into MiXCR, producing one record per CDR3 protein. Seen here are about 460,000 distinct CDR3 sequences, under 15% observed once, and the top ten hold 5% to 6%. Material: PBMCs from the stem cell graft donor, obtained from the stem cell graft. The receptors shown here come from a human donor who donated a stem cell graft to a child with combined immunodeficiency.

This clonotype was recorded many times. J is TRBJ2-1 and V is TRBV29-1; D tentatively fits TRBD1 or TRBD2 (6 bases each). CDR3 length: 13 residues. The V end was cut by 3 bases, the J end by 8 bases, with 14 bases between. CDR1 is SQVTM and CDR2 is ANQGSEA in the germline V gene. This chain's CDR3 is CSVDRRGADEQFF. CDR3 nucleotides: TGCAGCGTTGACCGAAGGGGGGCCGATGAGCAGTTCTTC.

Many counts were recorded for this clonotype. The chain has TRBV15 and TRBJ1-2; D unclear. The germline CDR1 and CDR2 sequences are LNHNV and YYDKDF (reference sequence). CDR3 length equals 15 residues. Trimming shortened V by 0 bases and J by 1 base, and 9 bases separated the two germline ends. CDR3 amino acids: CATSRDSQINYGYTF. Here the CDR3 DNA reads TGTGCCACCAGCAGAGATAGCCAGATTAACTATGGCTACACCTTC. Full variable domain (outside the CDR3, taken from reference TRBV15 and TRBJ1-2): DAMVIQNPRYQVTQFGKPVTLSCSQTLNHNVMYWYQQKSSQAPKLLFHYYDKDFNNEADTPDNFQSRRPNTSFCFLDIRSPGLGDTAMYLCATSRDSQINYGYTFGSGTRLTVV.

V is TRBV29-1 and J is TRBJ2-5; D is possibly TRBD1 (6 bases). Trimming shortened V by 7 bases and J by 5 bases, and 20 bases separated the two germline ends. The germline gives CDR1 SQVTM, CDR2 ANQGSEA. The CDR3 extends over 14 amino acids. This CDR3 reads CSGTLTGFVETQYF. DNA for the CDR3: TGCAGCGGGACTCTGACAGGTTTCGTGGAGACCCAGTACTTC.

There are a few counts of this clonotype. J is TRBJ2-3 and V is TRBV9; D not resolved. Germline V gives CDR1 SGDLS, CDR2 YYNGEE. V lost 3 bases to trimming and J lost 0 bases, with 17 bases between them. The CDR3 has 17 amino acids. The CDR3 DNA sequence: TGTGCCAGCAGCGCGACAACCTACTCCTCGAGCACAGATACGCAGTATTTT. It is translated as CASSATTYSSSTDTQYF.

This clonotype has at least ten counts. The rearrangement links TRBV7-2 to TRBJ2-1; D is possibly TRBD1 (6 bases). This CDR3 has 16 residues. V lost 3 bases and J 4 bases, leaving 16 bases between the germline ends. Germline assignment: CDR1 SGHTA and CDR2 FQGNSA. For the CDR3, the DNA is TGTGCCAGCAGCTTGAGGGCAGGGGAAAGGTACAATGAGCAGTTCTTC. It is translated as CASSLRAGERYNEQFF.

This clonotype was recorded at least ten times. The V call is TRBV6-2 or TRBV6-3, the J call TRBJ1-2; D is undetermined. Trimming took off 2 bases at V and 3 bases at J, with 10 bases between the two ends. The CDR3 is 14 amino acids. CDR1 and CDR2 (germline): MNHEY, SVGEGT. The chain's CDR3 is CASSYVGLDYGYTF. In nucleotides, the CDR3 is TGTGCCAGCAGTTACGTAGGATTGGACTATGGCTACACCTTC.

In this sample, this clonotype turned up a few times. The DNA of the CDR3 is TGCAGTGCTACAGCGAGCTCTGGGGCCAACGTCCTGACTTTC. Protein sequence: CSATASSGANVLTF. The chain uses TRBV20-1 and TRBJ2-6; no clear D. Per the germline V gene, CDR1 is DFQATT and CDR2 is SNEGSKA (reference sequence). Trimming shortened V by 4 bases and J by 0 bases, and 7 bases separated the two germline ends. The CDR3 totals 14 residues.

In its sample, this clonotype was seen a few times. The chain couples TRBV7-9 to TRBJ1-1; D is unclear. Germline CDR1 is SEHNR and CDR2 is FQNEAQ (reference sequence). The CDR3 has 10 amino acids. V gave up 5 bases and J gave up 8 bases, with 6 bases separating them. The CDR3 region is CASSVGEAFF. The CDR3 DNA follows: TGTGCCAGCAGCGTGGGAGAAGCTTTCTTT.

The genes are TRBV20-1 and TRBJ2-7, with D tentatively TRBD2 (6 bases). The CDR3 totals 13 residues. Trimming cost V 6 bases and J 0 bases, with 12 bases left between them. Looked up from germline, CDR1 is DFQATT and CDR2 is SNEGSKA (reference sequence). The CDR3 spells CSAPGRSSYEQYF. The CDR3, as DNA: TGCAGTGCCCCCGGGAGAAGCTCCTACGAGCAGTACTTC.

This clonotype has just a few counts. V usage is TRBV12-5 and J usage is TRBJ2-2; either TRBD1 or TRBD2 may supply D (5 bases each). The CDR3 has 15 residues. With 4 bases removed from V and 2 bases from J, the gap between germline ends came to 11 bases. The germline V gene encodes CDR1 LGHNT and CDR2 FRNRAP. The CDR3 reads CASGSQRGNTGELFF. The CDR3 coding sequence is TGTGCTAGTGGTTCGCAACGGGGCAACACCGGGGAGCTGTTTTTT.

This chain uses TRBV12-3 or TRBV12-4 with TRBJ1-1; tentatively, D is TRBD1 (5 bases). This CDR3 has 15 residues. V was clipped by 1 base and J by 2 bases, with 11 bases between them. The DNA of the CDR3 is TGTGCCAGCAGTTTAGTATGGGGGATTAACACTGAAGCTTTCTTT. Its protein product is CASSLVWGINTEAFF.

The CDR3 loop is CSVGPLTETQYF. CDR3 DNA: TGCAGCGTGGGCCCCCTTACTGAGACCCAGTACTTC. V and J are TRBV29-1 and TRBJ2-5; D not resolved. Germline V gene sequence: CDR1 SQVTM, CDR2 ANQGSEA. The CDR3 runs 12 residues. The V and J ends lost 6 bases and 5 bases respectively, with 13 bases between them.

The rearrangement uses TRBV15 and TRBJ2-3; TRBD1 matches 10 bases. This CDR3 spans 15 amino acids. Germline V gene data show CDR1 as LNHNV and CDR2 as YYDKDF (reference sequence). With V trimmed by 1 base and J by 5 bases, 3 bases remained unmatched. The CDR3 sequence: CATSRGQGAGDTQYF. The CDR3 DNA is TGTGCCACCAGCAGAGGACAGGGGGCGGGAGATACGCAGTATTTT.

This chain links TRBV12-3 or TRBV12-4 with TRBJ2-7; 10 positions agree with TRBD2. The CDR3 length is 16 residues. V trimming: 3 bases; J trimming: 5 bases; junction bases outside the gene matches: 10. The CDR3 loop is CASSLRASGRRDEQYF. Here the CDR3 DNA reads TGTGCCAGCAGTTTGAGGGCTAGCGGGAGAAGGGACGAGCAGTACTTC.

This clonotype was recorded at least ten times. The CDR3 region is CASRGQGREKLFF. CDR3 in DNA: TGTGCCAGCAGGGGACAGGGGAGGGAAAAACTGTTTTTT. The chain employs TRBV12-3 or TRBV12-4 and TRBJ1-4; 10 nucleotides line up with TRBD1. The V and J ends lost 6 bases and 8 bases, in that order; junction bases with no gene match: 3. The CDR3 consists of 13 residues.